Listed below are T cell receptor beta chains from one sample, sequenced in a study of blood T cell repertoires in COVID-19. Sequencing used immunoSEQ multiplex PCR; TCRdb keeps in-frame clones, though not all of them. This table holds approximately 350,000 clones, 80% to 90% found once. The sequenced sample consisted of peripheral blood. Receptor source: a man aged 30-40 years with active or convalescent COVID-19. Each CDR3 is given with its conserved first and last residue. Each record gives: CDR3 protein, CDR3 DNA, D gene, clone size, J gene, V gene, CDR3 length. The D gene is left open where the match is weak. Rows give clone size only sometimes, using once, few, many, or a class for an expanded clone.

CDR3aa: CSASTGQGYGYTF
CDR3nt: TGCAGTGCTAGTACGGGACAGGGCTATGGCTACACCTTC
d_gene: TRBD1
abundance: NA
j_gene: TRBJ1-2
v_gene: TRBV20-1
len: 13

CDR3aa: CASSLAPGQGSINEQFF
CDR3nt: TGTGCCAGCAGTTTAGCCCCAGGACAGGGGAGTATCAATGAGCAGTTCTTC
d_gene: TRBD1
abundance: NA
j_gene: TRBJ2-1
v_gene: TRBV28
len: 17

CDR3aa: CATSDYGRASGTDTQYF
CDR3nt: TGTGCCACCAGTGATTACGGGAGGGCTTCTGGCACAGATACGCAGTATTTT
d_gene: TRBD2
abundance: few
j_gene: TRBJ2-3
v_gene: TRBV24-1
len: 17

CDR3aa: CASSNNRDEQYF
CDR3nt: TGTGCCAGCAGTAATAATCGAGACGAGCAGTACTTC
d_gene: NA
abundance: NA
j_gene: TRBJ2-7
v_gene: TRBV2
len: 12

CDR3aa: CASSIIPHTGLAANTGELFF
CDR3nt: TGTGCCAGTAGCATTATCCCCCACACGGGACTAGCGGCGAACACCGGGGAGCTGTTTTTT
d_gene: TRBD2
abundance: NA
j_gene: TRBJ2-2
v_gene: TRBV19
len: 20

CDR3aa: CASSRQGVGGELFF
CDR3nt: TGTGCCAGCAGCCGACAGGGGGTGGGCGGGGAGCTGTTTTTT
d_gene: TRBD1
abundance: many
j_gene: TRBJ2-2
v_gene: TRBV3-1/TRBV3-2
len: 14

CDR3aa: CASSRQGDTEAFF
CDR3nt: TGTGCCAGCTCACGACAGGGTGACACTGAAGCTTTCTTT
d_gene: TRBD1
abundance: NA
j_gene: TRBJ1-1
v_gene: TRBV18
len: 13

CDR3aa: CASSQGVGQGSHGPQNTEAFF
CDR3nt: TGCGCCAGCAGCCAAGGGGTAGGACAGGGATCACATGGTCCCCAGAACACTGAAGCTTTCTTT
d_gene: TRBD1
abundance: NA
j_gene: TRBJ1-1
v_gene: TRBV4-1
len: 21

CDR3aa: CASSAGGVTDTQYF
CDR3nt: TGCGCCAGCAGCGCAGGGGGCGTTACAGATACGCAGTATTTT
d_gene: TRBD1
abundance: NA
j_gene: TRBJ2-3
v_gene: TRBV5-1
len: 14

CDR3aa: CASSYGGNRNTEAFF
CDR3nt: TGTGCCAGCAGTTACGGGGGGAATCGGAACACTGAAGCTTTCTTT
d_gene: NA
abundance: NA
j_gene: TRBJ1-1
v_gene: TRBV6-2/TRBV6-3
len: 15

CDR3aa: CASSFSQGGNYEQYF
CDR3nt: TGCGCCAGCAGCTTCTCACAGGGAGGGAACTACGAGCAGTACTTC
d_gene: NA
abundance: NA
j_gene: TRBJ2-7
v_gene: TRBV5-1
len: 15

CDR3aa: CATSSPSDRDETQYF
CDR3nt: TGTGCCACCAGCAGTCCCTCCGACAGGGATGAGACCCAGTACTTC
d_gene: TRBD1
abundance: NA
j_gene: TRBJ2-5
v_gene: TRBV15
len: 15

CDR3aa: CASSQDLAGGTYNEQFF
CDR3nt: TGCGCCAGCAGCCAAGATCTTGCGGGGGGGACCTACAATGAGCAGTTCTTC
d_gene: TRBD2
abundance: once
j_gene: TRBJ2-1
v_gene: TRBV4-3
len: 17

CDR3aa: CASKGDYTDTQYF
CDR3nt: TGTGCCAGCAAAGGGGATTACACAGATACGCAGTATTTT
d_gene: NA
abundance: NA
j_gene: TRBJ2-3
v_gene: TRBV6-5
len: 13

CDR3aa: CASSEGLARFHEQYF
CDR3nt: TGTGCCAGCAGTGAAGGGCTAGCTCGCTTCCACGAGCAGTACTTC
d_gene: NA
abundance: NA
j_gene: TRBJ2-7
v_gene: TRBV6-1
len: 15

CDR3aa: CASSLDSATNEKLFF
CDR3nt: TGTGCCAGCAGTTTGGACAGTGCAACTAATGAAAAACTGTTTTTT
d_gene: NA
abundance: NA
j_gene: TRBJ1-4
v_gene: TRBV6-6
len: 15

CDR3aa: CASSSTVSGTKGYTF
CDR3nt: TGTGCCAGCAGCTCAACGGTATCCGGGACTAAAGGCTACACCTTC
d_gene: NA
abundance: NA
j_gene: TRBJ1-2
v_gene: TRBV5-4
len: 15

CDR3aa: CAISEGAGAGETQYF
CDR3nt: TGTGCCATCAGTGAGGGTGCGGGAGCTGGGGAGACCCAGTACTTC
d_gene: TRBD2
abundance: few
j_gene: TRBJ2-5
v_gene: TRBV10-3
len: 15

CDR3aa: CATSAPDSGAFF
CDR3nt: TGTGCCACCAGTGCCCCGGACAGTGGAGCTTTCTTT
d_gene: NA
abundance: few
j_gene: TRBJ1-1
v_gene: TRBV24-1
len: 12

CDR3aa: CASLPQERNQPQHF
CDR3nt: TGTGCCAGCCTTCCCCAGGAACGCAATCAGCCCCAGCATTTT
d_gene: NA
abundance: NA
j_gene: TRBJ1-5
v_gene: TRBV6-5
len: 14

CDR3aa: CASSSRLAGATDTQYF
CDR3nt: TGTGCCAGTAGTTCACGACTAGCGGGGGCTACAGATACGCAGTATTTT
d_gene: TRBD2
abundance: NA
j_gene: TRBJ2-3
v_gene: TRBV19
len: 16

CDR3aa: CASSLVGRGDSPLHF
CDR3nt: TGTGCCAGCAGCTTGGTCGGCAGGGGGGATTCACCCCTCCACTTT
d_gene: TRBD1
abundance: NA
j_gene: TRBJ1-6
v_gene: TRBV5-8
len: 15

CDR3aa: CASSPGRPPDTQYF
CDR3nt: TGTGCCAGCAGTCCCGGGAGACCCCCAGATACGCAGTATTTT
d_gene: NA
abundance: once
j_gene: TRBJ2-3
v_gene: TRBV27
len: 14

CDR3aa: CASSLSPWRGEGEKLFF
CDR3nt: TGTGCCAGCAGTTTATCCCCTTGGCGAGGGGAGGGTGAAAAACTGTTTTTT
d_gene: NA
abundance: NA
j_gene: TRBJ1-4
v_gene: TRBV27
len: 17

CDR3aa: CASSIRPGTGGNSPLHF
CDR3nt: TGTGCCAGTAGTATAAGGCCCGGGACAGGCGGAAATTCACCCCTCCACTTT
d_gene: TRBD1
abundance: NA
j_gene: TRBJ1-6
v_gene: TRBV19
len: 17

CDR3aa: CASSPSPGGGKDTQYF
CDR3nt: TGTGCCAGCAGCCCCTCCCCGGGCGGAGGGAAAGATACGCAGTATTTT
d_gene: NA
abundance: NA
j_gene: TRBJ2-3
v_gene: TRBV28
len: 16

CDR3aa: CASSVEGSGRPGWYEQYF
CDR3nt: TGTGCCAGCAGCGTAGAGGGTAGCGGGAGGCCTGGCTGGTACGAGCAGTACTTC
d_gene: TRBD2
abundance: NA
j_gene: TRBJ2-7
v_gene: TRBV9
len: 18

CDR3aa: CASTFCQGGRSNQPQHF
CDR3nt: TGTGCCAGCACCTTTTGCCAGGGAGGTCGTAGCAATCAGCCCCAGCATTTT
d_gene: NA
abundance: NA
j_gene: TRBJ1-5
v_gene: TRBV6-4
len: 17

CDR3aa: CASSRGLYEQYF
CDR3nt: TGTGCCAGCAGTCGTGGACTATACGAGCAGTACTTC
d_gene: NA
abundance: few
j_gene: TRBJ2-7
v_gene: TRBV25-1
len: 12

CDR3aa: CASSFAGPTGELFF
CDR3nt: TGTGCCAGCAGCTTTGCGGGGCCCACCGGGGAGCTGTTTTTT
d_gene: NA
abundance: few
j_gene: TRBJ2-2
v_gene: TRBV11-2
len: 14

CDR3aa: CASSSPGTGRYEQYF
CDR3nt: TGTGCCAGCAGTTCGCCCGGGACAGGGCGGTACGAGCAGTACTTC
d_gene: TRBD1
abundance: few
j_gene: TRBJ2-7
v_gene: TRBV6-5
len: 15

CDR3aa: CASSQGLAGVVSYEQYF
CDR3nt: TGCGCCAGCAGCCAAGGACTAGCGGGAGTGGTTTCCTACGAGCAGTACTTC
d_gene: TRBD2
abundance: once
j_gene: TRBJ2-7
v_gene: TRBV4-1
len: 17

CDR3aa: CASSLGTGNTEAFF
CDR3nt: TGTGCCAGCAGCTTAGGAACGGGGAACACTGAAGCTTTCTTT
d_gene: NA
abundance: NA
j_gene: TRBJ1-1
v_gene: TRBV7-2
len: 14

CDR3aa: CASSLAHSDYGYTF
CDR3nt: TGCGCCAGCAGCTTGGCTCACTCGGACTATGGCTACACCTTC
d_gene: NA
abundance: NA
j_gene: TRBJ1-2
v_gene: TRBV5-1
len: 14

CDR3aa: CASSLITNYGYTF
CDR3nt: TGTGCCAGCAGTTTAATCACTAACTATGGCTACACCTTC
d_gene: NA
abundance: NA
j_gene: TRBJ1-2
v_gene: TRBV12-3/TRBV12-4
len: 13

CDR3aa: CSEMTAEETQYF
CDR3nt: TGCAGCGAAATGACAGCAGAAGAGACCCAGTACTTC
d_gene: NA
abundance: NA
j_gene: TRBJ2-5
v_gene: TRBV29-1
len: 12

CDR3aa: CASSPYQTGTPEAFF
CDR3nt: TGTGCCAGCAGCCCTTACCAAACAGGGACCCCTGAAGCTTTCTTT
d_gene: NA
abundance: few
j_gene: TRBJ1-1
v_gene: TRBV7-2
len: 15

CDR3aa: CASSPGLAGGRDTQYF
CDR3nt: TGCGCCAGCAGCCCGGGACTAGCGGGGGGGCGGGATACGCAGTATTTT
d_gene: TRBD2
abundance: NA
j_gene: TRBJ2-3
v_gene: TRBV5-1
len: 16

CDR3aa: CASTPSPAQPQHF
CDR3nt: TGTGCCAGTACCCCTAGCCCAGCCCAGCCCCAGCATTTT
d_gene: NA
abundance: NA
j_gene: TRBJ1-5
v_gene: TRBV19
len: 13

CDR3aa: CASRGRDRGRFVSNQPQHF
CDR3nt: TGTGCCAGCAGAGGAAGGGACAGGGGGCGCTTTGTCAGCAATCAGCCCCAGCATTTT
d_gene: NA
abundance: NA
j_gene: TRBJ1-5
v_gene: TRBV21-1
len: 19

CDR3aa: CASSRDYRTDTQYF
CDR3nt: TGTGCCAGCAGCCGGGACTATCGCACAGATACGCAGTATTTT
d_gene: TRBD2
abundance: NA
j_gene: TRBJ2-3
v_gene: TRBV7-2
len: 14

CDR3aa: CASSKSRLGASYEQYF
CDR3nt: TGTGCCAGTAGTAAGTCTCGTCTAGGCGCTTCCTACGAGCAGTACTTC
d_gene: NA
abundance: NA
j_gene: TRBJ2-7
v_gene: TRBV19
len: 16

CDR3aa: CASSSDRGLSGYTF
CDR3nt: TGTGCCAGCAGCTCAGACAGGGGATTGAGTGGCTACACCTTC
d_gene: TRBD1
abundance: few
j_gene: TRBJ1-2
v_gene: TRBV5-4
len: 14

CDR3aa: CASSLGWTGLGETQYF
CDR3nt: TGTGCCAGCAGCTTAGGATGGACAGGGCTGGGGGAGACCCAGTACTTC
d_gene: TRBD1
abundance: NA
j_gene: TRBJ2-5
v_gene: TRBV13
len: 16

CDR3aa: CASSFLSDTQYF
CDR3nt: TGTGCCAGCAGCTTTTTATCGGATACGCAGTATTTT
d_gene: NA
abundance: NA
j_gene: TRBJ2-3
v_gene: TRBV11-2
len: 12

CDR3aa: CASSLGGGRGLNIQYF
CDR3nt: TGCGCCAGCAGCTTGGGTGGGGGCCGGGGTTTAAACATTCAGTACTTC
d_gene: NA
abundance: NA
j_gene: TRBJ2-4
v_gene: TRBV5-1
len: 16

CDR3aa: CASSPRGYGYTF
CDR3nt: TGTGCCAGCAGCCCTCGAGGCTATGGCTACACCTTC
d_gene: NA
abundance: once
j_gene: TRBJ1-2
v_gene: TRBV6-6
len: 12

CDR3aa: CASSPRRAGLTYNEQFF
CDR3nt: TGTGCCAGCTCACCTCGAAGGGCAGGGTTGACCTACAATGAGCAGTTCTTC
d_gene: NA
abundance: NA
j_gene: TRBJ2-1
v_gene: TRBV18
len: 17